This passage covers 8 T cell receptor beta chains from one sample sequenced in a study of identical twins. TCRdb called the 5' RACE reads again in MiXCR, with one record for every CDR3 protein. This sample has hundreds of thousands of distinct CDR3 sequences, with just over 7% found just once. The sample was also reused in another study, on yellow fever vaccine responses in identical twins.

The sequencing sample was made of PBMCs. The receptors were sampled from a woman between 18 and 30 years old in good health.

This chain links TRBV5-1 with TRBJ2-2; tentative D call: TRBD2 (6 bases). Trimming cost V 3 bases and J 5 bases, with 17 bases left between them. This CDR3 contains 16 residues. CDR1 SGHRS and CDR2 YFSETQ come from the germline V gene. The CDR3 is CASSSSPKAGTGELFF. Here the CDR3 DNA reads TGCGCCAGCAGCTCCAGCCCGAAGGCGGGAACCGGGGAGCTGTTTTTT.

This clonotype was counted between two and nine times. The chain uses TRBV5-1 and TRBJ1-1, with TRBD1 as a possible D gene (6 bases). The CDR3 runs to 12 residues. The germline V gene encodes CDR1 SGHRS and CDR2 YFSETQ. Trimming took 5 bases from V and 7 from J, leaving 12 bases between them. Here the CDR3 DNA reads TGCGCCAGCAGAGGGGGTCGGGTTGAAGCTTTCTTT. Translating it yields CASRGGRVEAFF.

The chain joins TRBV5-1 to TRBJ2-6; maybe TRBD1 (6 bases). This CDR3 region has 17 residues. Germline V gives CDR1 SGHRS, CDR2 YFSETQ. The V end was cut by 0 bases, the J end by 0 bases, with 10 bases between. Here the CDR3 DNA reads TGCGCCAGCAGCTTGGGACAGGTGATCTCTGGGGCCAACGTCCTGACTTTC. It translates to CASSLGQVISGANVLTF.

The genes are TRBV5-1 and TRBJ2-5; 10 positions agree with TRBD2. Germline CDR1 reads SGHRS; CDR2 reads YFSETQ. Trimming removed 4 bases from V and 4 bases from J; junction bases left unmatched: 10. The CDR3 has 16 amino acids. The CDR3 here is CASSAMASSGRETQYF. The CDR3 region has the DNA TGCGCCAGCAGCGCAATGGCGTCTAGCGGGAGAGAGACCCAGTACTTC.

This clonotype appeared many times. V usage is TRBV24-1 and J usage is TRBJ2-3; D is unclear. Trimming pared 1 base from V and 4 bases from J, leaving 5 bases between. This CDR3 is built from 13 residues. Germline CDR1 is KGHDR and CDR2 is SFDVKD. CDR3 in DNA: TGTGCCACCAGTGATTTTGGCTCAGATACGCAGTATTTT. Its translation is CATSDFGSDTQYF.

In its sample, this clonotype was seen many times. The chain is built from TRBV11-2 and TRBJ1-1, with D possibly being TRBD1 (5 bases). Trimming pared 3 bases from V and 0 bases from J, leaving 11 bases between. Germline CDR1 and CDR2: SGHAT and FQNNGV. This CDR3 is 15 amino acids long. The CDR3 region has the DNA TGTGCCAGCAGCTTTAGGGACTCCTTGAACACTGAAGCTTTCTTT. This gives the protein CASSFRDSLNTEAFF.

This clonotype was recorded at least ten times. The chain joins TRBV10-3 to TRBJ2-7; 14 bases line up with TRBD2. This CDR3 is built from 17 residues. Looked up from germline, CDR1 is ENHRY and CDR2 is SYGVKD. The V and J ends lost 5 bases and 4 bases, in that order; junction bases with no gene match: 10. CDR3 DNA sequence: TGTGCCATCAGTCAAGGACTAGCGGGAGGACCCAGATACGAGCAGTACTTC. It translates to CAISQGLAGGPRYEQYF.

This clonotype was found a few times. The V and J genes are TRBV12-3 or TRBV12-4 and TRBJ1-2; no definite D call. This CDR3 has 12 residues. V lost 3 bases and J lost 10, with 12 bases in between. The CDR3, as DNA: TGTGCCAGCAGTTTTGAAGGAACGGACTACACCTTC. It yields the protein CASSFEGTDYTF.